This T cell receptor (beta chain) was identified in a study of T cell responses to AZD1222 COVID-19 vaccine. Findings and limits, study-wide: Unmutated regions of variants are reportedly targeted by nearly half of spike-specific TCRs. Donors were mostly white British, more females; clonal diversity possibly underestimated. None of the repertoires were sampled until the peak T cell response had passed.

Points on this clone: Antigen unknown.

This CDR3 has 13 residues. Germline V gene sequence: CDR1 SGHNT, CDR2 YENEEA. V gave up 5 bases and J gave up 2 bases, with 10 bases separating them. Repertoires were generated with immunoSEQ multiplex PCR, while TCRdb's copy carries only in-frame clones and drops some. The profile shows roughly 100,000 clones, 85% to 90% of them singletons. Here the sequenced sample was peripheral blood, taken on day 0 of AZD1222 vaccination. J is TRBJ2-7 and V is TRBV11-3; D possibly corresponds to TRBD2 (6 bases). The receptor was isolated from an adult in good health. Here the CDR3 DNA reads TGTGCCAGCAGCAGGGACTTCGCCTACGAGCAGTACTTC. It specifies CASSRDFAYEQYF. The full variable domain, with the rest looked up from reference TRBV11-3 and TRBJ2-7, is EAGVVQSPRYKIIEKKQPVAFWCNPISGHNTLYWYLQNLGQGPELLIRYENEEAVDDSQLPKDRFSAERLKGVDSTLKIQPAELGDSAVYLCASSRDFAYEQYFGPGTRLTVT.